Listed below are T cell receptor beta chains from one sample, sequenced in a study of blood T cell repertoires in COVID-19. Libraries were prepared by immunoSEQ multiplex PCR; TCRdb keeps only in-frame clonotypes and omits some of them. The sample has around 200,000 clones; over 80% are singletons. The sequenced sample was PBMCs or T cells enriched from blood (not recorded which). The receptors stem from a man aged 25-45 years who had recovered from COVID-19. Both conserved end residues are trimmed from each CDR3. Expanded clones get a size class; other rows say once, few or many, or leave the size out.

TRBJ1-2,TRBV5-4,.,ASSFDRDYGYT
TRBJ2-3,TRBV28,.,ASSSGQGVTDTQY
TRBJ2-7,TRBV11-3,.,ASSHGDSTYEQY
TRBJ1-5,TRBV18,.,ASSQGFDQPQH
TRBJ2-3,TRBV7-2,.,ASSLALLAGVSHTQY
TRBJ1-3,TRBV5-4,.,ASSWSGGNTIY
TRBJ1-3,TRBV2,.,ASSRYSGNTIY
TRBJ1-2,TRBV2,once,ASSEIRDRVDYGYT
TRBJ2-2,TRBV7-2,.,ASSLVHRVTGELF
TRBJ1-2,TRBV30,.,AWNPGQGARGYT
TRBJ2-1,TRBV5-6,.,ASSFYSSYNEQF
TRBJ2-2,TRBV2,.,ASRDTTGELF
TRBJ2-7,TRBV18,.,ASSPGGSSSYEQY
TRBJ2-7,TRBV19,once,ASSDSGRSYEQY
TRBJ1-2,TRBV2,.,ASTPGGSYGYT
TRBJ2-3,TRBV7-8,.,ASSLQRGADTQY
TRBJ2-7,TRBV18,.,ASSPSIDSYEQY
TRBJ2-1,TRBV30,.,AWIAGVYYNEQF
TRBJ2-7,TRBV3-1/TRBV3-2,once,AEAVNGGVSYEQY
TRBJ2-7,TRBV15,.,ATSRETGGTYEQY
TRBJ1-2,TRBV29-1,.,SVAQGNGYT
TRBJ2-7,TRBV29-1,once,SVGDSLSYEQY
TRBJ2-7,TRBV5-4,.,ASSSPQGGGYEQY
TRBJ2-3,TRBV27,once,ASQQGWSGDTQY
TRBJ2-7,TRBV9,.,ASSPSGQVLYEQY
TRBJ2-2,TRBV7-2,.,ASSLYRLAANTGELF
TRBJ2-3,TRBV10-3,once,AIRTSANTDTQY
TRBJ1-2,TRBV13,.,ASSNRRGRENGYT
TRBJ1-5,TRBV19,.,ATSTGGYNQPQH
TRBJ1-2,TRBV3-1/TRBV3-2,.,ASSPNTGESGYT
TRBJ2-1,TRBV4-1,once,ASSQEGLYNEQF
TRBJ1-1,TRBV5-1,.,ASSVRPSGGDTEAF
TRBJ1-5,TRBV6-6,.,ASSSHTGELQPQH
TRBJ1-2,TRBV4-1,.,ASSQGQANYGYT
TRBJ1-4,TRBV14,.,ASSQGPGGGPNEKLF
TRBJ2-3,TRBV5-6,.,ASSLAPGLAGGGDTQY
TRBJ1-1,TRBV7-8,.,ASSAIRETEAF
TRBJ1-5,TRBV2,.,ASSPEGGAAESQPQH
TRBJ1-2,TRBV10-1,.,ASSESGSYGYT
TRBJ2-1,TRBV5-8,.,ASSPGTREYNEQF
TRBJ2-3,TRBV24-1,.,ATSDFRASGGAPTDTQY
TRBJ2-2,TRBV5-4,.,ASGQGLNTGELF
TRBJ2-3,TRBV6-1,.,ASSEGWTASTDTQY
TRBJ2-5,TRBV3-1/TRBV3-2,.,ASSPGTSGRQETQY
TRBJ1-1,TRBV5-1,.,ASSFRDRGWEAF
TRBJ1-5,TRBV27,.,ASSRITGGDQPQH
TRBJ2-1,TRBV7-9,.,ASSPGQGILNEQF
TRBJ1-1,TRBV11-2,.,ASSRTIGQYTEAF
TRBJ2-1,TRBV5-5,.,ASSFSTAGAGSYNEQF
TRBJ2-2,TRBV19,.,ASSIDRGLGTGELF
TRBJ2-1,TRBV28,.,ASSLGLAGNEQF
TRBJ2-1,TRBV12-5,.,ASGFRDRGRNEQF
TRBJ2-7,TRBV4-3,few,ASSQASGSYEQY
TRBJ2-2,TRBV28,.,ASSLRVGTGSTGELF
TRBJ2-1,TRBV2,.,ASGPGQPLWSAYNEQF